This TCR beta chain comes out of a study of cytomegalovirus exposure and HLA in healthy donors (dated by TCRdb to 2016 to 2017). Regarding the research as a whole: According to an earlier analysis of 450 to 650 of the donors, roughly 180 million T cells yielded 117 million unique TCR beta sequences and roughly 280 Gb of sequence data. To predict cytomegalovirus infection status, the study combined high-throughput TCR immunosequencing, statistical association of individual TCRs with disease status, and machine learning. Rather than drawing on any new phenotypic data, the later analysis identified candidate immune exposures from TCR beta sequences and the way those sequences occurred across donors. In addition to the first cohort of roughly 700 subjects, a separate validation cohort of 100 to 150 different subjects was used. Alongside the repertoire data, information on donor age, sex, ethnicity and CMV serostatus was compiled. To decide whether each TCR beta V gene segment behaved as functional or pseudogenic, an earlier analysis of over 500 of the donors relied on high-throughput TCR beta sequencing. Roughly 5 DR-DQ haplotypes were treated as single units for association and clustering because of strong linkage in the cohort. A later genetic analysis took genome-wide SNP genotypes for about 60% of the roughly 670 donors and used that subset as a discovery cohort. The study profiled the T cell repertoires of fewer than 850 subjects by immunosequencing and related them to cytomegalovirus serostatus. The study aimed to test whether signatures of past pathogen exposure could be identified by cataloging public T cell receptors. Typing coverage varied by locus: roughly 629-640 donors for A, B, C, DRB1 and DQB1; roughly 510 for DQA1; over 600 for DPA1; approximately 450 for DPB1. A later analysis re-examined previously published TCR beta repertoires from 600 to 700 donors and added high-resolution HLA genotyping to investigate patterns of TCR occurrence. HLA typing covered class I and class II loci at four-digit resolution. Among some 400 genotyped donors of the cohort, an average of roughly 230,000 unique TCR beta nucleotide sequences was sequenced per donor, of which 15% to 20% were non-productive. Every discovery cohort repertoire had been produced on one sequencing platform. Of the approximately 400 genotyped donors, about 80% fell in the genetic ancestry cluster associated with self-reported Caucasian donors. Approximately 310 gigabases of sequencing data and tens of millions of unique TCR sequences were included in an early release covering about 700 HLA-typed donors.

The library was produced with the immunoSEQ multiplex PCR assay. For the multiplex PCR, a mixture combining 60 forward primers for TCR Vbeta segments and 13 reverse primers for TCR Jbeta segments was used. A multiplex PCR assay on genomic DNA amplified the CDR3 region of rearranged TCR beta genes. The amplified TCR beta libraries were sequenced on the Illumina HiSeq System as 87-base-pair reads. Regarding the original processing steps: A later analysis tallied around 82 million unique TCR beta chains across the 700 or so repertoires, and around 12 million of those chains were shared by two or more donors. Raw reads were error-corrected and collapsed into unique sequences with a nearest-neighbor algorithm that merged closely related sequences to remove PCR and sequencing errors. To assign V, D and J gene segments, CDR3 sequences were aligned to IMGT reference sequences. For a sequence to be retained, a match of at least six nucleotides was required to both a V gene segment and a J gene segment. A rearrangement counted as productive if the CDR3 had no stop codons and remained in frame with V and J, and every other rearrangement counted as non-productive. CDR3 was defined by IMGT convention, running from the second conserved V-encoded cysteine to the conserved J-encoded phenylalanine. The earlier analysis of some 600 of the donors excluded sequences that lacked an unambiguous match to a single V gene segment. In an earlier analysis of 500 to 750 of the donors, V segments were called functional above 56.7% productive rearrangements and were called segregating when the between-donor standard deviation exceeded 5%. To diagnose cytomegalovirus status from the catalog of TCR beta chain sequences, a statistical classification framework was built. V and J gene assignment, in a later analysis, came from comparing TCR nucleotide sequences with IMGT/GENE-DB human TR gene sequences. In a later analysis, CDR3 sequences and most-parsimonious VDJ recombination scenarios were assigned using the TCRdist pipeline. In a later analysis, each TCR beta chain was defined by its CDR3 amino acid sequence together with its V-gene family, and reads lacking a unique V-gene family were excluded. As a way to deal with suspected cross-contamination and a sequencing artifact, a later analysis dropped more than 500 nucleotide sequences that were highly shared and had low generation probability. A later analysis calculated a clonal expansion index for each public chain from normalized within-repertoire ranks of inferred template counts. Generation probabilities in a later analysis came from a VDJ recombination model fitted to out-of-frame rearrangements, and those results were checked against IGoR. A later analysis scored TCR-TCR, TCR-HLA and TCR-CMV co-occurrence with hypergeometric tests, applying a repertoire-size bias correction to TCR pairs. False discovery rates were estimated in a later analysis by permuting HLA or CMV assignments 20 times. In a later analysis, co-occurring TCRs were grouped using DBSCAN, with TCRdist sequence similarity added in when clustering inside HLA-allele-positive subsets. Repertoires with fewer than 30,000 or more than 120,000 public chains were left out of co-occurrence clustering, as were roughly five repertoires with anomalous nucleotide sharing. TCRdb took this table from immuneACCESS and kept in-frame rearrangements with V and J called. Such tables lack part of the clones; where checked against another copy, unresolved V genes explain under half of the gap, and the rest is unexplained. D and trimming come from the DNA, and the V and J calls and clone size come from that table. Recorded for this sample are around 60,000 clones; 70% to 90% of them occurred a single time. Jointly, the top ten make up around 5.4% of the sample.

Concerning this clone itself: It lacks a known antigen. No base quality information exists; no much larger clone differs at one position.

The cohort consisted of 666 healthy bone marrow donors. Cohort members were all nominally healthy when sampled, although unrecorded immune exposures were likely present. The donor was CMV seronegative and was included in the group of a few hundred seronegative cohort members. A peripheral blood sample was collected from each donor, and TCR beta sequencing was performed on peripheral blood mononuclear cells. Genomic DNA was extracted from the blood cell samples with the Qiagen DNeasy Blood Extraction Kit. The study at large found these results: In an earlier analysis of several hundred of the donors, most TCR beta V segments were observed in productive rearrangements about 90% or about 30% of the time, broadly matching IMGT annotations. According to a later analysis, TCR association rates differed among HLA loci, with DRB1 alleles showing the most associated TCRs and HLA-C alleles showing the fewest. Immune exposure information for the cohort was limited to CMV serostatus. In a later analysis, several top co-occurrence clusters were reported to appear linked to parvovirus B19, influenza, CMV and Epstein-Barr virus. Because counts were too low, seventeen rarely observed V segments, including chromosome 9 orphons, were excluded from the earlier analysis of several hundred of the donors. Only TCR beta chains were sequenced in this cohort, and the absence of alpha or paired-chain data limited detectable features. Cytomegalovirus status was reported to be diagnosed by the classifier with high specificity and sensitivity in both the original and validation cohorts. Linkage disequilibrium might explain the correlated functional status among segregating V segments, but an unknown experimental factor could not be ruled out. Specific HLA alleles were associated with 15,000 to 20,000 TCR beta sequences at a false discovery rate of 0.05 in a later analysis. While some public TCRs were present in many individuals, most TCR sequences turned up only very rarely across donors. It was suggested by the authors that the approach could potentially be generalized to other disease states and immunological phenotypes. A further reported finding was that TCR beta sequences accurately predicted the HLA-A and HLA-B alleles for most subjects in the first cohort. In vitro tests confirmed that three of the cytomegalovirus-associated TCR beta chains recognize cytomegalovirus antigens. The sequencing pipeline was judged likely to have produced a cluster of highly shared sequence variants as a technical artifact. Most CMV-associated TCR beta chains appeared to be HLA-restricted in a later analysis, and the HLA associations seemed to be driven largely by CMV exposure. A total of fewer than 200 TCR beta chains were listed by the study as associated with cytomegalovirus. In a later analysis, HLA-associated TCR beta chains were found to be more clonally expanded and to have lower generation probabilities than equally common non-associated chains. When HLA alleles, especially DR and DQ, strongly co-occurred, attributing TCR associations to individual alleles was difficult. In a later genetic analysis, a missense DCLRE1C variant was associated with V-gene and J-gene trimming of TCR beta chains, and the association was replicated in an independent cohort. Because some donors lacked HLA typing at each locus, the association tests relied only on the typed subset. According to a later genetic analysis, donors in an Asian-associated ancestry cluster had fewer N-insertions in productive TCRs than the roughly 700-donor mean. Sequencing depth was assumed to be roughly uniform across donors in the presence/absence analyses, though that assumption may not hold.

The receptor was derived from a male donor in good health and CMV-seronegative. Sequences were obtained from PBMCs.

The CDR3 protein sequence reads: CASSFGGGTSSTDTQYF. Here is the DNA: TGTGCCAGCAGCTTCGGCGGGGGGACCTCTAGCACAGATACGCAGTATTTT. The chain employs TRBV7-3 and TRBJ2-3; 8 middle bases align to TRBD2. V is trimmed back by 3 bases and J by 0 bases, and the junction contains 8 bases that no gene match accounts for. Sequences SGHTA (CDR1) and FQGTGA (CDR2) are obtained from the germline V gene. The CDR3 runs 17 amino acids, cysteine and phenylalanine included. The CDR3 DNA has 51 bases and is translated from base 1. The full variable domain, completed from the reference TRBV7-3 and TRBJ2-3 proteins outside the CDR3, reads GAGVSQTPSNKVTEKGKYVELRCDPISGHTALYWYRQSLGQGPEFLIYFQGTGAADDSGLPNDRFFAVRPEGSVSTLKIQRTERGDSAVYLCASSFGGGTSSTDTQYFGPGTRLTVL.